This TCR beta chain was obtained from a study of T cell changes during pregnancy in multiple sclerosis. Per germline, CDR1 SGHTA and CDR2 FQGNSA. V shed 6 bases and J shed 0 bases, with 3 bases lying between them. The CDR3 is 12 residues long. Method: immunoSEQ multiplex PCR; TCRdb's copy keeps in-frame clones and lacks some. This table holds 40,000 to 60,000 clones, more than 85% found once. J is TRBJ1-5 and V is TRBV7-2, with D hard to call. The sequence came from a female donor with multiple sclerosis, enrolled in a pregnancy study. This specimen consisted of peripheral blood, obtained after pregnancy. CDR3 DNA: TGTGCCAGCAGTTATAGCAATCAGCCCCAGCATTTT. Translated: CASSYSNQPQHF.